This T cell receptor beta chain was profiled in a study of T-cell reconstitution after alpha-beta-depleted transplantation in children. Preparation of the TCRbeta library involved a method that used unique molecular identifiers. TCRdb processed the PCR reads anew with MiXCR; each CDR3 protein has one entry. The top ten clones hold 2% to 2.5% of a sample with hundreds of thousands of distinct CDR3 sequences, over 9.5% of them seen once. This clonotype was detected a few times. What it binds is not known. Study outcomes and limitations: Fresh T-cell production supplied most of the T-cell counts and diversity seen one year after transplant. From surviving recipient T cells and thymic progenitors came the high day-60 TCRbeta diversity observed in some patients.

V lost 1 base to trimming and J lost 3 bases, with 10 bases between them. The CDR3 extends over 14 amino acids. Germline V gene sequence: CDR1 SGHTA, CDR2 FQGNSA. J is TRBJ2-7 and V is TRBV7-2, with D possibly being TRBD1 (6 bases). The TCR sequence derives from a child aged 2-15 years with inherited bone marrow failure, due to receive a stem cell transplant. Sequences were derived from PBMCs, sampled before TCRalphabeta/CD19-depleted stem cell transplant. DNA for the CDR3: TGTGCCAGCAGCTTAGGACAGGCTCTCTACGAGCAGTACTTC. The encoded protein is CASSLGQALYEQYF.